The clone carrying this T cell receptor beta chain was recorded only once. Per the germline V gene, CDR1 is SGHRS and CDR2 is YFSETQ. V trimming: 4 bases; J trimming: 3 bases; junction bases outside the gene matches: 7. The CDR3 loop spans 15 amino acids. These data originate in a study of technical replicates of blood from several donors. Sequencing used immunoSEQ multiplex PCR; TCRdb keeps in-frame clones, though not all of them. The table has approximately 76,000 clones, about 91% seen once; the top ten hold 0.25%. The receptor's source is a human donor in good health. The rearrangement uses TRBV5-1 and TRBJ2-7; 10 bases are a match to TRBD1. The specimen was T cells isolated from PBMCs. The CDR3 is CASSAGQGRVYEQYF. The CDR3 DNA is TGCGCCAGCAGCGCGGGACAGGGGCGGGTCTACGAGCAGTACTTC.